This T cell receptor (beta chain) was retrieved from a study of blood T cells in healthy people across ages. Overall study findings and caveats: The authors considered diversity estimates from one million T cells to be underestimates.

This clonotype was observed once. Its antigen remains unidentified. It was with a sample-barcoded 5' primer and a J-beta primer mix that a second PCR of roughly 6 to 12 cycles was run. TCRdb passed the 5' RACE reads through MiXCR, listing each CDR3 protein once. The sample comprises approximately 1,000,000 distinct CDR3 sequences, 40% to 50% of which are singletons, and approximately 17% rests with the top ten. V trimming: 1 base; J trimming: 4 bases; junction bases outside the gene matches: 4. There are 14 residues in the CDR3. Germline-derived CDR1 and CDR2 are SGHRS and YFSETQ. The chain couples TRBV5-1 to TRBJ1-1; 7 nucleotides agree with TRBD1. The sequence came from a woman aged 55-70 years in good health. Sequencing was carried out using blood. The CDR3 region is CASSLNRGGTEAFF. Written as DNA, the CDR3 is TGCGCCAGCAGCTTGAACAGGGGAGGCACTGAAGCTTTCTTT. Drawing the rest from reference TRBV5-1 and TRBJ1-1, the complete variable domain is KAGVTQTPRYLIKTRGQQVTLSCSPISGHRSVSWYQQTPGQGLQFLFEYFSETQRNKGNFPGRFSGRQFSNSRSEMNVSTLELGDSALYLCASSLNRGGTEAFFGQGTRLTVV.